One and the same sample provided the 17 T cell receptor beta chains below, sequenced in a study of PD-1 blockade in mismatch repair-deficient tumors. Sequenced by immunoSEQ multiplex PCR; TCRdb stores in-frame clones only, minus some. Here the sample spans 120,000 or so clones, about 88% being singletons. The sequencing here drew on peripheral blood, taken 44 weeks after starting pembrolizumab. The receptors come from an adult with mismatch repair-deficient cancer.

The gene calls are TRBV29-1 and TRBJ2-7; D is possibly TRBD1 (6 bases). The CDR3 runs to 11 residues. Germline V gene sequence: CDR1 SQVTM, CDR2 ANQGSEA. V was clipped by 6 bases and J by 6 bases, with 12 bases between them. CDR3 residues: CSVAQGREQYF. Written as DNA, the CDR3 is TGCAGCGTCGCACAGGGACGCGAGCAGTACTTC.

V is TRBV5-6 and J is TRBJ2-7; 14 positions match TRBD2. The CDR3 is 16 residues long. Trimming cost V 3 bases and J 4 bases; bases outside gene matches: 6. From germline, CDR1 is SGHDT and CDR2 YYEEEE. The CDR3 region is CASSSRTSGRPYEQYF. CDR3 coding DNA: TGTGCCAGCAGCTCCCGGACTAGCGGGAGGCCGTACGAGCAGTACTTC. Variable domain in full (rest from reference TRBV5-6 and TRBJ2-7): DAGVTQSPTHLIKTRGQQVTLRCSPKSGHDTVSWYQQALGQGPQFIFQYYEEEERQRGNFPDRFSGHQFPNYSSELNVNALLLGDSALYLCASSSRTSGRPYEQYFGPGTRLTVT.

This chain links TRBV18 with TRBJ2-7, with 12 bases that match TRBD2. The trim removed 3 bases at V and 2 bases at J, leaving 5 bases unmatched. Germline loops: CDR1 KGHSH, CDR2 LQKENI. The CDR3 is made up of 16 amino acids. CDR3 amino acids: CASSPGTSGPTYEQYF. The CDR3 DNA reads as TGTGCCAGCTCACCCGGGACTAGCGGGCCCACCTACGAGCAGTACTTC.

The chain uses TRBV5-4 and TRBJ2-5, with D perhaps TRBD1 (6 bases). V shed 1 base and J shed 5 bases, with 15 bases lying between them. CDR1 is SGHNT and CDR2 is YYREEE in the germline V gene (reference sequence). The CDR3 spans 15 residues. The CDR3 nucleotides read TGTGCCAGCAGCTTGTTGACAGGCCTGTCGGAGACCCAGTACTTC. Translating it yields CASSLLTGLSETQYF.

The chain couples TRBV18 to TRBJ2-1; no firm D call. Germline V gives CDR1 KGHSH, CDR2 LQKENI. The CDR3 is 13 amino acids. V lost 0 bases to trimming and J lost 4 bases, with 4 bases between them. DNA of the CDR3: TGTGCCAGCTCACCACCGGCGTACAATGAGCAGTTCTTC. This gives the protein CASSPPAYNEQFF.

This sequence joins TRBV10-1 and TRBJ1-1; D is uncertain. V gave up 0 bases and J gave up 5 bases, with 7 bases separating them. The CDR3 contains 13 residues. Germline-derived CDR1 and CDR2 are WNHNN and SYGVQD (reference sequence). CDR3 region: CASSESTGTEAFF. The CDR3 bases are TGCGCCAGCAGTGAGTCGACTGGTACTGAAGCTTTCTTT.

The chain links TRBV5-6 to TRBJ2-1; no clear D gene. Germline V CDR1 and CDR2: SGHDT, YYEEEE. The V and J ends lost 2 bases and 7 bases respectively, with 7 bases between them. The CDR3 sequence is 12 residues long. The CDR3 DNA sequence: TGTGCCAGCAGCTTACTTGGTAATGAGCAGTTCTTC. Translated, it gives CASSLLGNEQFF.

This clone was observed a single time. V and J are TRBV14 and TRBJ2-7; 10 nucleotides agree with TRBD1. The CDR3 runs 19 residues. The ends lost 2 bases at V and 3 bases at J; junction bases unmatched: 16. The germline V gene encodes CDR1 SGHDN and CDR2 FVKESK. CDR3: CASSQSPGQGLEVNYEQYF. CDR3 DNA: TGTGCCAGCAGCCAATCTCCGGGACAGGGGTTGGAGGTGAACTACGAGCAGTACTTC.

This clone was detected only a few times. V is TRBV15 and J is TRBJ2-1, with TRBD2 identical over 12 bases. Trimming removed 5 bases from V and 6 bases from J; junction bases left unmatched: 5. Germline values: CDR1 LNHNV, CDR2 YYDKDF (reference sequence). This CDR3 has 15 amino acids. The CDR3 here is CATSYRLAGVNEQFF. CDR3 sequence (DNA): TGTGCCACCAGCTACCGACTAGCGGGAGTCAATGAGCAGTTCTTC. The full variable domain, rest sourced from reference TRBV15 and TRBJ2-1, is DAMVIQNPRYQVTQFGKPVTLSCSQTLNHNVMYWYQQKSSQAPKLLFHYYDKDFNNEADTPDNFQSRRPNTSFCFLDIRSPGLGDTAMYLCATSYRLAGVNEQFFGPGTRLTVL.

The genes are TRBV10-2 and TRBJ2-3; possibly TRBD2 for D (6 bases). The V end was cut by 1 base, the J end by 2 bases, with 10 bases between. Per germline, CDR1 WSHSY and CDR2 SAAADI. The CDR3 has 15 residues. CDR3 DNA sequence: TGCGCCAGCAGTGAGTTCGGGGGTACCACAGATACGCAGTATTTT. Its translation is CASSEFGGTTDTQYF.

The chain has TRBV5-4 and TRBJ2-7, with a tentative D call TRBD2 (5 bases). CDR1 and CDR2 from the germline V gene are SGHNT and YYREEE (reference sequence). The CDR3 is made up of 13 amino acids. Trimming cost V 5 bases and J 0 bases, with 9 bases left between them. This chain's CDR3 is CASRTGSSYEQYF. The DNA for the CDR3 is TGTGCCAGCAGGACGGGGAGCTCCTACGAGCAGTACTTC.

This chain links TRBV5-8 with TRBJ1-1; D uncertain. The CDR3 extends over 17 amino acids. The V gene's germline CDR1 is SGHTS and CDR2 YDEGEE. Trimming removed 3 bases at V and 1 base at J, with 19 bases between. The CDR3 DNA follows: TGTGCCAGCAGCTCGTTCCCCTTTTCGGAGGCGAACACTGAAGCTTTCTTT. Amino acid sequence: CASSSFPFSEANTEAFF.

The gene calls are TRBV7-8 and TRBJ2-7, with D tentatively TRBD2 (7 bases). Germline assignment: CDR1 SGHVS and CDR2 FQNEAQ. The CDR3 consists of 14 residues. Trimming cost V 3 bases and J 0 bases, with 9 bases left between them. CDR3 nucleotides: TGTGCCAGCAGCTTGGGGGGGCTCTCCTACGAGCAGTACTTC. Its protein is CASSLGGLSYEQYF.

The CDR3: CVRSLPEGSAILSSYNEQFF. DNA of the CDR3: TGTGTCAGAAGCCTCCCAGAGGGTAGCGCAATATTAAGCTCCTACAATGAGCAGTTCTTC. This chain joins TRBV7-5 and TRBJ2-1; no DNA check was done on the table's D call, TRBD2. TRBV7-5 is a recognized pseudogene. The CDR3 sequence is 20 residues long.

V usage is TRBV11-2 and J usage is TRBJ2-1; D possibly corresponds to TRBD1 (6 bases). Trimming removed 1 base at V and 0 bases at J, with 13 bases between. The CDR3 runs 17 residues. Germline-derived CDR1 and CDR2 are SGHAT and FQNNGV. CDR3 in amino acids: CASSLVTGHSSYNEQFF. CDR3 DNA: TGTGCCAGCAGCTTAGTTACAGGGCACAGCTCCTACAATGAGCAGTTCTTC. The complete variable domain, with remaining parts taken from reference TRBV11-2 and TRBJ2-1, reads EAGVAQSPRYKIIEKRQSVAFWCNPISGHATLYWYQQILGQGPKLLIQFQNNGVVDDSQLPKDRFSAERLKGVDSTLKIQPAKLEDSAVYLCASSLVTGHSSYNEQFFGPGTRLTVL.

The gene calls are TRBV21-1 and TRBJ2-5. TRBV21-1 is a pseudogene segment. CDR3 length: 16 residues. The CDR3 spells CASSKFLGGGLETQYF. CDR3 bases: TGTGCCAGCAGCAAATTTCTCGGTGGGGGTTTGGAGACCCAGTACTTC.

The gene calls are TRBV18 and TRBJ2-1; the match to TRBD1 covers 9 bases. The CDR3 length is 14 residues. Germline trimming cut 1 base from V and 7 bases from J; bases unmatched to any gene: 2. Germline V gene lookup returns CDR1 KGHSH and CDR2 LQKENI. The CDR3 sequence: CASSPRGQGNEQFF. As DNA, the CDR3 is TGTGCCAGCTCACCACGGGGACAGGGTAATGAGCAGTTCTTC.